These T cell receptor delta chains were read from a single sample in a study of gamma-delta T cells after stem cell transplantation. TCRdb used CATT to re-call clones from the RT-PCR reads. The sample yields roughly 3,100 delta-chain clones, around a fifth seen once. Sequencing used gamma-delta T cells. Receptor source: a human donor. It is not recorded whose cells these are; they may come from a transplant donor. CDR3s include the opening cysteine and the closing phenylalanine or tryptophan. D genes are given only for firm matches. Clone size is stated in some rows and not others, as once, few, many or a class when expanded.

v_gene,abundance,j_gene,d_gene,CDR3aa,CDR3nt
TRDV2,medium-sized,TRDJ3,-,CACDTAAESSWDTRQMFF,TGTGCCTGTGACACCGCGGCGGAAAGCTCCTGGGACACCCGACAGATGTTTTTC
TRDV2,medium-sized,TRDJ1,TRDD3,CACDSILGGYGYTDKLIF,TGTGCCTGTGACTCGATCCTTGGGGGATACGGGTACACCGATAAACTCATCTTT
TRDV2,medium-sized,TRDJ1,-,CACDTLGAQYTDKLIF,TGTGCCTGTGACACGTTAGGGGCCCAGTACACCGATAAACTCATCTTT
TRDV1,hyperexpanded,TRDJ1,TRDD3,CALAPCTGDTPLYTDKLIF,TGTGCTCTTGCGCCGTGTACTGGGGATACCCCCCTGTACACCGATAAACTCATCTTT
TRDV1,medium-sized,TRDJ3,-,CALGDSRAFLRWGYLSPSSWDTRQMFF,TGTGCTCTTGGGGACTCACGGGCCTTCCTACGCTGGGGATACCTATCCCCGAGCTCCTGGGACACCCGACAGATGTTTTTC
TRDV1,few,TRDJ1,-,CALGERIFLRIGHWGSRTDKLIF,TGTGCTCTTGGGGAACGAATCTTCCTACGAATAGGTCACTGGGGGTCGCGCACCGATAAACTCATCTTT
TRDV2,medium-sized,TRDJ1,-,CACDTLANTDKLIF,TGTGCCTGTGACACCCTCGCAAACACCGATAAACTCATCTTT
TRDV2,medium-sized,TRDJ1,-,CACDTLGGPILGYTDKLIF,TGTGCCTGTGACACCCTCGGGGGACCCATACTTGGGTACACCGATAAACTCATCTTT
TRDV1,-,TRDJ1,TRDD3,CALGVVPTRGIPDKLIF,TGTGCTCTTGGGGTGGTTCCTACTAGGGGGATACCCGATAAACTCATCTTT
TRDV1,medium-sized,TRDJ1,TRDD3,CALGVLPPQEGIRGTDKLIF,TGTGCTCTTGGGGTCCTCCCTCCGCAAGAGGGGATACGGGGGACCGATAAACTCATCTTT
TRDV1,many,TRDJ1,-,CALGGTFGRTDKLIF,TGTGCTCTTGGGGGTACCTTCGGGCGTACCGATAAACTCATCTTT
TRDV2,medium-sized,TRDJ1,TRDD3,CACDTLVAGGFTDKLIF,TGTGCCTGTGACACTCTTGTCGCTGGGGGATTCACCGATAAACTCATCTTT
TRDV2,-,TRDJ1,TRDD3,CACDTTGLGDSRNTDKLIF,TGTGCCTGTGACACTACGGGGCTGGGGGATAGTAGGAACACCGATAAACTCATCTTT
TRDV1,few,TRDJ1,-,CALGEGPPEPRGVYTDKLIF,TGTGCTCTTGGGGAGGGCCCTCCAGAGCCGCGTGGTGTATACACCGATAAACTCATCTTT
TRDV2,medium-sized,TRDJ1,-,CACDTWGPGGLTDKLIF,TGTGCCTGTGACACCTGGGGACCAGGGGGTCTCACCGATAAACTCATCTTT